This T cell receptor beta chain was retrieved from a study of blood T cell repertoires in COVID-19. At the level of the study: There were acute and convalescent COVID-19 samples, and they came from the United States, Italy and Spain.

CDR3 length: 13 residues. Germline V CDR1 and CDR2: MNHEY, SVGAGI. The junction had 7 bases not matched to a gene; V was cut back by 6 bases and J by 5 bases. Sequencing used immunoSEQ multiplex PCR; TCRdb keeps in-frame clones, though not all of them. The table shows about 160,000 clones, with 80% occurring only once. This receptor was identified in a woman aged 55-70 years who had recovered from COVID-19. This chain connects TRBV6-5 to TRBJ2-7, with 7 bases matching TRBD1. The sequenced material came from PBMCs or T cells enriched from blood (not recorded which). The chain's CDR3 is CASRYRGWDEQYF. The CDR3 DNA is TGTGCCAGCAGGTACAGGGGATGGGACGAGCAGTACTTC.